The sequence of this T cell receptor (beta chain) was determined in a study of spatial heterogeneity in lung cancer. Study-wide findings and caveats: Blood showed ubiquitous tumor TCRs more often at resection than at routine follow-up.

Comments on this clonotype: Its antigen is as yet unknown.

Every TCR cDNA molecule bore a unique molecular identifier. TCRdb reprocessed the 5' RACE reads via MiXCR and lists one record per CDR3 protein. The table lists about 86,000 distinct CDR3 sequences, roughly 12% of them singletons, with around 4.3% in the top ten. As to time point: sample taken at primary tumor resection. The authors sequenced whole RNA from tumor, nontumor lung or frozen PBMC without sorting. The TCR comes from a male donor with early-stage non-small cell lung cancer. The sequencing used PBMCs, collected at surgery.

The CDR3 reads CSVAGQMNTEAFF. The CDR3 DNA reads TGCAGCGTTGCGGGACAAATGAACACTGAAGCTTTCTTT. J is TRBJ1-1 and V is TRBV29-1; a possible D gene is TRBD1 (6 bases). The CDR3 runs 13 residues. Germline V gene lookup returns CDR1 SQVTM and CDR2 ANQGSEA. V was cut by 4 bases and J by 0 bases, with 9 bases left in between.